This T cell receptor beta chain was sequenced during a study of blood T cells in healthy people across ages. As for the study in general: Every two T cells gave about one barcoded beta molecule via template switching.

V gave up 3 bases and J gave up 6 bases, with 12 bases separating them. Looked up from germline, CDR1 is SGHTA and CDR2 is FQGNSA. The CDR3 contains 14 residues. A remark on this clonotype: Its antigen is unidentified.

Study outcomes and limitations: Percentage of naive T cells showed a strong correlation with TCR beta diversity.

All donors came from Russia, were Caucasian and healthy, and spanned ages roughly 6 to 95. A second PCR of about 7 to 12 cycles used a sample-barcoded 5' primer and a J-beta primer mix. TCRdb reanalysed the 5' RACE reads using MiXCR and keeps one entry per CDR3 protein. Here the sample spans about 1.7 million distinct CDR3 sequences, 28% being singletons. The source material was blood. The chain is built from TRBV7-2 and TRBJ1-5; D not certain. The sequence was collected from a woman aged 25-40 years in good health. The CDR3 region is CASSLDPNPQPQHF. The CDR3 nucleotides read TGTGCCAGCAGCTTGGATCCCAACCCTCAGCCCCAGCATTTT.